The text below deals with one TCR beta chain. No antigen is known for it. No base qualities exist here, and no much larger clone lies one base off it. The entry originates in a study of PD-1 blockade in mismatch repair-deficient tumors (dated by TCRdb to 2017 to 2019). Regarding the research as a whole: Between September 2013 and September 2016, the trial enrolled 86 consecutive patients with some twelve types of mismatch repair-deficient cancer, all of whom had received prior treatment and were progressing. Deep sequencing of TCR CDR3 regions was used to track tumor-associated T cell clones in peripheral blood of patients responding to PD-1 blockade. What the study reported, not specific to this receptor: Rapid expansion after pembrolizumab followed by contraction, generally before radiologic responses, was shown by tumor-resident clones, which were often undetectable in blood before treatment.

V has 0 bases trimmed and J has 8 bases trimmed; junction bases matching no gene number 10. The germline V gene specifies MGHRA as CDR1 and YSYEKL as CDR2. Taken from cysteine to phenylalanine, the CDR3 has 16 residues. The retained sequence is limited to the CDR3, 48 bases, with the frame set at the first base. For every enrolled patient, mismatch repair deficiency was confirmed by either polymerase chain reaction or immunohistochemistry. TCR sequencing was carried out for three patients who responded to pembrolizumab therapy. In the phase II trial, pembrolizumab PD-1 blockade was tested prospectively in advanced mismatch repair-deficient cancers, no matter which tissue of origin the cancers came from. Peripheral blood T cell samples were collected serially, before PD-1 blockade began and at several time points afterward. Blood sampling time points were reported as weeks after the first dose of pembrolizumab.

Library generation was performed with the immunoSEQ multiplex PCR assay. The immuneACCESS repertoire file appears here via TCRdb, limited to in-frame rearrangements. These files lack a portion of the clones; in checked studies, under half of the deficit traces to unresolved V genes, and the cause of the others is not known. This sample is represented by roughly 130,000 clones; 88% of them were singletons. 12% of the sample rests with the top ten. The sequenced sample was peripheral blood, obtained 72 weeks after starting pembrolizumab. This sequence uses TRBV4-1 and TRBJ2-1, and 7 bases in between align with TRBD2. This sequence was found in an adult with mismatch repair-deficient cancer. The DNA is as follows: TGCGCCAGCAGCCAAGATTCTGGCGGGAGTGGCTATGAGCAGTTCTTC. Translated, this gives CASSQDSGGSGYEQFF.